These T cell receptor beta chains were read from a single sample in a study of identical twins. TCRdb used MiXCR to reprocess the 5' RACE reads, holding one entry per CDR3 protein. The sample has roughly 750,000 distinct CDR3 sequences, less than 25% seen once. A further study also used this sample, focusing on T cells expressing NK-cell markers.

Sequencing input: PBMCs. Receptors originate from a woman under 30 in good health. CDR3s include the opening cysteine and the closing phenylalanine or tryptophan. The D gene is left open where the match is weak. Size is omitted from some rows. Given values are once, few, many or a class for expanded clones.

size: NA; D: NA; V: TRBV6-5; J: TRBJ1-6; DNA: TGTGCCAGCAGTTACGAGGTCTATAATTCACCCCTCCACTTT; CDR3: CASSYEVYNSPLHF
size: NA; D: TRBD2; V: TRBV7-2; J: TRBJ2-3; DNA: TGTGCCAGCAGCTTAGGACTAGCGGCAACAGATACGCAGTATTTT; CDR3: CASSLGLAATDTQYF
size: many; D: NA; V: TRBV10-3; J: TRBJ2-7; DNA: TGTGCCATCAGTGAGTCTACTAAGCAGTACTTC; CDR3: CAISESTKQYF
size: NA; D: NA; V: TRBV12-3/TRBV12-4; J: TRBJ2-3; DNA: TGTGCCAGCAGTTTGTACAGGGCCCTGGCAGATACGCAGTATTTT; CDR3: CASSLYRALADTQYF
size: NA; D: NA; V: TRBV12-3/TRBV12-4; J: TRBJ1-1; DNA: TGTGCCAGCAGTAGGAGGACTCTTGAAGCTTTCTTT; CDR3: CASSRRTLEAFF
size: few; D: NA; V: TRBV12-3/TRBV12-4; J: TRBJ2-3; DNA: TGTGCCAGCAGTTTAATACCGGACGGGACAGATACGCAGTATTTT; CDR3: CASSLIPDGTDTQYF
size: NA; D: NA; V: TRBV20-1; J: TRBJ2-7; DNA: TGCAGTGCTAGAGATCCAGTCTACGAGCAGTACTTC; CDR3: CSARDPVYEQYF
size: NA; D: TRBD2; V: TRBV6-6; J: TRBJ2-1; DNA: TGTGCCAGCAGTCTACAGCCTAGCGGGACGAAGTTCTTC; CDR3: CASSLQPSGTKFF
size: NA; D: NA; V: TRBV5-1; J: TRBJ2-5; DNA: TGCGCCAGCAGCTCCGGGACCCAAGAAGAGACCCAGTACTTC; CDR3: CASSSGTQEETQYF
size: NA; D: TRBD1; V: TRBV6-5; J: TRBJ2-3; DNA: TGTGCCAGCAGTTACTCGCCGGGACAGGGAACGTATTTT; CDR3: CASSYSPGQGTYF
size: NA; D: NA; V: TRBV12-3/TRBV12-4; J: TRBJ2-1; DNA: TGTGCCAGCAGTGCCCCCGACAGACCCTACAATGAGCAGTTCTTC; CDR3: CASSAPDRPYNEQFF